These T cell receptor beta chains were read from a single sample in a study of neurological immune-mediated disorders. TCRdb re-derived calls from the 5' RACE reads in MiXCR, one entry per CDR3 protein. Of 65,000 to 75,000 distinct CDR3 sequences in the sample, around 5% were seen once. Sequences were obtained from PBMCs. The receptors originated from a human donor with multiple sclerosis. The donor label of this sample is uncertain. Both conserved end residues are part of each CDR3. Each record gives: clone size, J gene, D gene, V gene, CDR3 protein, CDR3 DNA. D genes are given only for firm matches. Expanded clones get a size class; other rows say once, few or many, or leave the size out.

many TRBJ1-2 - TRBV12-3/TRBV12-4 CASSFHPGTQGGYTF TGTGCCAGCAGTTTTCATCCCGGGACCCAGGGGGGCTACACCTTC
many TRBJ2-3 TRBD1 TRBV12-3/TRBV12-4 CASSLAGQGADTQYF TGTGCCAGCAGTTTAGCGGGACAGGGGGCAGATACGCAGTATTTT
many TRBJ2-1 - TRBV20-1 CSAPDYRGYNEQFF TGCAGTGCACCGGACTACAGGGGCTACAATGAGCAGTTCTTC
many TRBJ2-7 - TRBV18 CASSPPTGKNYEQYF TGTGCCAGCTCACCCCCGACAGGAAAGAACTACGAGCAGTACTTC
many TRBJ1-2 TRBD1 TRBV9 CASRDRLEKGGYTF TGTGCCAGCAGGGACAGGTTGGAGAAGGGTGGCTACACCTTC
many TRBJ2-1 - TRBV5-1 CASSLGLSKGNEQFF TGCGCCAGCAGCCTGGGGCTGTCCAAGGGGAATGAGCAGTTCTTC
many TRBJ1-1 - TRBV5-1 CASSAGPMRGTEAFF TGCGCCAGCAGCGCCGGACCCATGAGGGGCACTGAAGCTTTCTTT
- TRBJ2-7 - TRBV6-5 CASSYSNRFPTKKYF TGTGCCAGCAGTTACTCGAACAGGTTCCCCACTAAGAAGTACTTC
many TRBJ2-3 TRBD1 TRBV20-1 CSALDRGPTDTQYF TGCAGTGCTTTGGACAGGGGGCCGACAGATACGCAGTATTTT
many TRBJ2-5 TRBD1 TRBV7-6 CASSFGPGQGETQYF TGTGCCAGCAGCTTCGGTCCCGGACAGGGGGAGACCCAGTACTTC
- TRBJ1-6 TRBD1 TRBV7-3 CASSRGQGGSPLHF TGTGCCAGCAGCCGGGGACAGGGTGGTTCACCCCTCCACTTT
many TRBJ1-1 - TRBV5-1 CASSLEPGNPYSMNTEAFF TGCGCCAGCAGCTTGGAACCAGGAAATCCTTACTCGATGAACACTGAAGCTTTCTTT
many TRBJ1-2 - TRBV7-8 CASSRGARGFYTF TGTGCCAGCAGCAGAGGAGCCAGGGGATTCTACACCTTC
few TRBJ2-3 TRBD2 TRBV5-1 CASSSTSGGADTQYF TGCGCCAGCAGCTCAACTAGCGGCGGAGCAGATACGCAGTATTTT
many TRBJ2-5 TRBD1 TRBV5-1 CASSFRTGIVETQYF TGCGCCAGCAGCTTCCGGACAGGGATAGTAGAGACCCAGTACTTC
many TRBJ2-5 TRBD1 TRBV7-2 CASSAPSRGLETQYF TGTGCCAGCAGCGCTCCTTCCAGGGGGTTAGAGACCCAGTACTTC
many TRBJ2-1 - TRBV10-3 CAISSRDGNEQFF TGTGCCATCAGTTCCCGGGACGGCAATGAGCAGTTCTTC
many TRBJ1-4 - TRBV10-3 CAISEGGGQRNEKLFF TGTGCCATCAGTGAGGGCGGTGGCCAAAGGAATGAAAAACTGTTTTTT
many TRBJ1-6 TRBD1 TRBV3-1 CASSQAQGDNSPLHF TGTGCCAGCAGCCAAGCACAGGGGGATAATTCACCCCTCCACTTT
many TRBJ2-2 TRBD2 TRBV9 CASSVLRGGVTGELFF TGTGCCAGCAGCGTATTGCGGGGGGGCGTCACCGGGGAGCTGTTTTTT